Presented here are 32 T cell receptor beta chains from one specimen sequenced in a study of shared clonotypes between healthy human individuals. Assay: immunoSEQ multiplex PCR; the TCRdb copy retains only in-frame clones and omits some. The sample yields approximately 2.5 million clones, approximately 92% seen once. The sample taken for sequencing was naive CD4+ T cells sorted from blood. Documented subset: CD45RA+ positively selected. The receptors originated from a man younger than 30 in good health.

A remark on this clone: This CDR3 is also generated by other DNA sequences in the sample. The chain recombines TRBV5-1 with TRBJ2-5, with D unresolved. The CDR3 extends over 14 amino acids. Trimming removed 0 bases from V and 1 base from J, with 7 bases in between. Looked up from germline, CDR1 is SGHRS and CDR2 is YFSETQ. CDR3 DNA: TGCGCCAGCAGCTTGGGGGTCCCCCAAGAGACCCAGTACTTC. This translates into CASSLGVPQETQYF. Complete variable domain (other parts from reference TRBV5-1 and TRBJ2-5): KAGVTQTPRYLIKTRGQQVTLSCSPISGHRSVSWYQQTPGQGLQFLFEYFSETQRNKGNFPGRFSGRQFSNSRSEMNVSTLELGDSALYLCASSLGVPQETQYFGPGTRLLVL.

The rearrangement links TRBV11-2 to TRBJ2-1; D gene unclear. The ends were cut back, 6 bases at V and 7 bases at J, with 10 bases in the middle. CDR1 SGHAT and CDR2 FQNNGV come from the germline V gene. This CDR3 has 12 residues. Here the CDR3 DNA reads TGTGCCAGCAGACCGGTGGTGAATGAGCAGTTCTTC. This sequence encodes CASRPVVNEQFF.

The chain carries TRBV10-1 and TRBJ1-5, with D maybe TRBD1 (5 bases). Trimming took off 9 bases at V and 4 bases at J, with 10 bases between the two ends. The germline CDR1 and CDR2 sequences are WNHNN and SYGVQD (reference sequence). CDR3 length: 12 residues. The CDR3 DNA follows: TGCGCCAGAGAGGGGATGAATCAGCCCCAGCATTTT. The encoded protein is CAREGMNQPQHF.

V is TRBV11-2 and J is TRBJ2-7, with D perhaps TRBD2 (5 bases). Germline lookup yields CDR1 SGHAT and CDR2 FQNNGV. The length of the CDR3 is 13 residues. DNA for the CDR3: TGTGCCAGCAGCCCTCAGAGTGGACTTGATGGCGTCGTC. Protein: CASSPQSGLDGVV.

This chain links TRBV19 with TRBJ2-1, with TRBD1 matching 10 bases. Germline trimming cut 2 bases from V and 6 bases from J; bases unmatched to any gene: 7. Germline-derived CDR1 and CDR2 are LNHDA and SQIVND (reference sequence). The CDR3 contains 16 residues. In nucleotides, the CDR3 is TGTGCCAGTAGTATAACCGGGACAGGGGACGGCAATGAGCAGTTCTTC. It is translated as CASSITGTGDGNEQFF.

This clone was seen once. The chain couples TRBV27 to TRBJ2-2, with TRBD2 matching over 12 bases. The CDR3 sequence is 17 residues long. From germline, CDR1 is MNHEY and CDR2 SMNVEV (reference sequence). V lost 2 bases, J lost 1 base, and 2 bases stayed unmatched. CDR3 in DNA: TGTGCCAGCAGTTTAGCGACTAGCGGGAGGAACACCGGGGAGCTGTTTTTT. It is translated as CASSLATSGRNTGELFF.

CDR3 sequence reads: CASSPTSQETQYF. The CDR3 DNA follows: TGTGCCAGCAGTCCGACTAGCCAAGAGACCCAGTACTTC. J is TRBJ2-5 and V is TRBV7-3, with D possibly being TRBD2 (6 bases). This CDR3 is built from 13 residues. V was pared by 6 bases and J by 1 base, with 9 bases between. Germline lookup yields CDR1 SGHTA and CDR2 FQGTGA.

The CDR3 is CASSLSTGTGGTYEQYF. The CDR3 bases are TGTGCCAGCAGCTTATCAACCGGGACAGGGGGGACCTACGAGCAGTACTTC. The chain couples TRBV7-6 to TRBJ2-7; 11 nucleotides agree with TRBD1. J gave up 2 bases and V 2 bases, and 8 bases lay outside the gene matches. The CDR3 totals 17 residues. Germline CDR1 is SGHVS and CDR2 is FNYEAQ.

This rearrangement joins TRBV7-9 to TRBJ1-4; TRBD1 might be the D (6 bases). The CDR3 has 16 amino acids. The V end lost 7 bases, the J end lost 7 bases, and 22 bases lay between the germline ends. Germline V gene sequence: CDR1 SEHNR, CDR2 FQNEAQ (reference sequence). The CDR3 protein is CASTKTPQGRGEKLFF. CDR3 nucleotides: TGTGCCAGCACCAAAACCCCACAGGGTAGAGGTGAAAAACTGTTTTTT.

The rearrangement joins TRBV5-1 to TRBJ2-2; 7 bases are a match to TRBD1. This CDR3 is built from 16 residues. J gave up 0 bases and V 3 bases, and 5 bases lay outside the gene matches. Germline V gene sequence: CDR1 SGHRS, CDR2 YFSETQ. The CDR3 loop reads CASSSRGQSNTGELFF. CDR3 DNA: TGCGCCAGCAGCTCCAGGGGACAGTCGAACACCGGGGAGCTGTTTTTT.

V and J are TRBV18 and TRBJ2-3; D gene unclear. Trimming removed 3 bases at V and 2 bases at J, with 9 bases between. CDR1 is KGHSH and CDR2 is LQKENI in the germline V gene. This CDR3 region has 14 residues. CDR3 sequence: CASSPHHLTDTQYF. CDR3 bases: TGTGCCAGCTCACCCCACCACCTCACAGATACGCAGTATTTT. Complete variable domain (other parts from reference TRBV18 and TRBJ2-3): NAGVMQNPRHLVRRRGQEARLRCSPMKGHSHVYWYRQLPEEGLKFMVYLQKENIIDESGMPKERFSAEFPKEGPSILRIQQVVRGDSAAYFCASSPHHLTDTQYFGPGTRLTVL.

The DNA of the CDR3 is TGTGCCAGTAGTCCGTCACAGCGGACTCAAGAGACCCAGTACTTC. The encoded protein is CASSPSQRTQETQYF. V and J are TRBV19 and TRBJ2-5; D is perhaps TRBD2 (5 bases). CDR1 is LNHDA and CDR2 is SQIVND in the germline V gene (reference sequence). This CDR3 comprises 15 residues. Between the trimmed V and J ends, which lost 5 bases and 2 bases, there was a span of 15 bases. The full variable domain, its missing parts supplied by reference TRBV19 and TRBJ2-5, is DGGITQSPKYLFRKEGQNVTLSCEQNLNHDAMYWYRQDPGQGLRLIYYSQIVNDFQKGDIAEGYSVSREKKESFPLTVTSAQKNPTAFYLCASSPSQRTQETQYFGPGTRLLVL.

The gene calls are TRBV19 and TRBJ2-7, with no clear D. The V end lost 10 bases, the J end lost 2 bases, and 15 bases lay between the germline ends. Germline CDR1 is LNHDA and CDR2 is SQIVND (reference sequence). The CDR3 extends over 13 amino acids. The CDR3 bases are TGTGCCACCTCTCGGCAGGCGGCCTACGAGCAGTACTTC. This codes for CATSRQAAYEQYF.

This clone occurred a few times. The V gene is TRBV30, the J gene TRBJ1-5; the D is unclear. Trimming took off 2 bases at V and 3 bases at J, with 5 bases between the two ends. The CDR3 sequence is 12 residues long. Germline V gene sequence: CDR1 GTSNPN, CDR2 SVGIG (reference sequence). The CDR3 nucleotides read TGTGCCTGGAGTAACCCCAATCAGCCCCAGCATTTT. Its translation is CAWSNPNQPQHF.

The chain has TRBV5-1 and TRBJ2-7; 10 positions match TRBD2. With V trimmed by 5 bases and J by 6 bases, 8 bases remained unmatched. This CDR3 has 14 amino acids. Germline CDR1 reads SGHRS; CDR2 reads YFSETQ. In DNA form, the CDR3 reads TGCGCCAGCAGTAACAGCGGGAGGGCCCTCGAGCAGTACTTC. The encoded protein is CASSNSGRALEQYF.

The chain is built from TRBV30 and TRBJ1-5; 7 bases map to TRBD1. The CDR3 is made up of 14 amino acids. The germline V gene has CDR1 GTSNPN and CDR2 SVGIG (reference sequence). V shed 3 bases, J shed 6 bases, and the junction held 8 bases outside the gene matches. The CDR3 DNA reads TGTGCCTGGAGATTGCAGGGGGATTTTCAGCCCCAGCATTTT. Translated, it gives CAWRLQGDFQPQHF.

Turning to this clone: Distinct nucleotide sequences in the sample also encode this CDR3. The gene calls are TRBV11-2 and TRBJ2-7, with D hard to call. Trimming shortened V by 1 base and J by 2 bases, and 3 bases separated the two germline ends. Germline V lookup: CDR1 SGHAT, CDR2 FQNNGV. The CDR3 spans 12 residues. DNA for the CDR3: TGTGCCAGCAGCTTAGCCCCCTACGAGCAGTACTTC. Translated, it gives CASSLAPYEQYF.

As for this clone: The sample holds other DNA sequences that translate to the same CDR3. This chain links TRBV5-1 with TRBJ2-7; 8 bases are a match to TRBD1. With 4 bases clipped from V and 0 bases from J, the junction kept 6 bases outside the gene matches. CDR3 length: 15 amino acids. Germline lookup yields CDR1 SGHRS and CDR2 YFSETQ. This CDR3 reads CASSRGGTGSYEQYF. As DNA, the CDR3 is TGCGCCAGCAGCCGGGGCGGGACAGGCTCCTACGAGCAGTACTTC.

The chain carries TRBV6-6 and TRBJ2-5, with TRBD2 identical over 7 bases. CDR3 length: 15 residues. V was clipped by 6 bases and J by 0 bases; unmatched bases: 7. The germline V gene encodes CDR1 MNHNY and CDR2 SVGAGI (reference sequence). The CDR3 reads CASRNPGGNQETQYF. The CDR3, as DNA: TGTGCCAGCAGGAACCCCGGGGGGAACCAAGAGACCCAGTACTTC.

The chain is built from TRBV19 and TRBJ2-7; 7 bases are shared with TRBD2. CDR3 length: 13 amino acids. Trimming cost V 6 bases and J 6 bases; bases outside gene matches: 8. Germline V gives CDR1 LNHDA, CDR2 SQIVND (reference sequence). This CDR3 reads CASSMGGIGEQYF. CDR3 sequence (DNA): TGTGCCAGTAGCATGGGGGGGATCGGCGAGCAGTACTTC.

This clone was counted a single time. The chain has TRBV2 and TRBJ1-2, with a possible D match to TRBD1 (6 bases). The CDR3 runs 13 residues. Germline V gene data show CDR1 as SNHLY and CDR2 as FYNNEI. Trimming took 6 bases from V and 9 from J, leaving 17 bases between them. DNA for the CDR3: TGTGCCAGCAGCGCCTCTGAGGACAGCCGCTACACCTTC. It is translated as CASSASEDSRYTF.

CDR3: CASSEEAGRHGYTF. In DNA, the CDR3 is TGCGCCAGCAGCGAGGAGGCAGGGAGGCATGGCTACACCTTC. The gene calls are TRBV4-1 and TRBJ1-2, with D perhaps matching TRBD1 (5 bases). The CDR3 has 14 amino acids. V was pared by 5 bases and J by 6 bases, with 16 bases between. From germline, CDR1 is MGHRA and CDR2 YSYEKL.

V gene TRBV10-3 combines with J gene TRBJ1-4, with D possibly being TRBD1 (5 bases). The V gene's germline CDR1 is ENHRY and CDR2 SYGVKD. V was pared by 3 bases and J by 3 bases, with 14 bases between. The CDR3 contains 16 residues. The CDR3 protein is CAISDSVTVSNEKLFF. As DNA, the CDR3 is TGTGCCATCAGTGATTCGGTGACAGTCTCTAATGAAAAACTGTTTTTT.

The chain recombines TRBV29-1 with TRBJ2-1; D is undetermined. V lost 6 bases and J lost 4, with 16 bases in between. Germline CDR1 SQVTM, CDR2 ANQGSEA. CDR3 length: 14 residues. CDR3 loop: CSVALPPLYNEQFF. The DNA of the CDR3 is TGCAGCGTGGCCTTGCCCCCACTTTACAATGAGCAGTTCTTC.

This clone was observed a single time. The rearrangement links TRBV10-1 to TRBJ2-5; tentatively, D is TRBD1 (6 bases). Trimming left V 4 bases short and J 5 bases short, with 17 bases between. The CDR3 runs to 15 residues. CDR1 and CDR2 (germline): WNHNN, SYGVQD (reference sequence). As DNA, the CDR3 is TGCGCCAGCAGTGCGGACAGAGATATGTGGGAGACCCAGTACTTC. It yields the protein CASSADRDMWETQYF.

This chain uses TRBV2 with TRBJ1-5; weak D call: TRBD1 (5 bases). V was clipped by 5 bases and J by 7 bases, with 12 bases between them. The germline V gene has CDR1 SNHLY and CDR2 FYNNEI. This CDR3 is built from 13 residues. CDR3 sequence: CASSRDVRQPQHF. The CDR3 DNA reads as TGTGCCAGCAGTCGGGACGTTCGACAGCCCCAGCATTTT.

V gene TRBV30 combines with J gene TRBJ1-4, with 10 bases matching TRBD1. J was trimmed by 7 bases and V by 0 bases; bases with no gene match: 8. Germline lookup yields CDR1 GTSNPN and CDR2 SVGIG (reference sequence). CDR3 length: 16 residues. In DNA form, the CDR3 reads TGTGCCTGGAGTGTACAGGGGACAGGGGTTGGTGAAAAACTGTTTTTT. Its translation is CAWSVQGTGVGEKLFF. The full variable domain, with the rest looked up from reference TRBV30 and TRBJ1-4, is SQTIHQWPATLVQPVGSPLSLECTVEGTSNPNLYWYRQAAGRGLQLLFYSVGIGQISSEVPQNLSASRPQDRQFILSSKKLLLSDSGFYLCAWSVQGTGVGEKLFFGSGTQLSVL.

The chain is built from TRBV4-1 and TRBJ2-2; 8 bases agree with TRBD2. V was clipped by 0 bases and J by 5 bases; unmatched bases: 5. The CDR3 runs to 16 residues. CDR1 is MGHRA, CDR2 YSYEKL, per germline. Here the CDR3 reads CASSQEGTSRTGELFF. CDR3 nucleotide sequence: TGCGCCAGCAGCCAAGAAGGGACTAGTCGGACCGGGGAGCTGTTTTTT.

This sequence joins TRBV2 and TRBJ2-1; the D gene is possibly TRBD1 (6 bases). The CDR3 is made up of 15 amino acids. V lost 7 bases, J lost 0 bases, and 13 bases lay in between. Germline V lookup: CDR1 SNHLY, CDR2 FYNNEI. CDR3 region: CASNVLRGSYNEQFF. The DNA for the CDR3 is TGTGCCAGCAATGTTCTCAGGGGCTCCTACAATGAGCAGTTCTTC.

About this clone: Within the sample, other DNA sequences also encode this same CDR3. This chain joins TRBV18 and TRBJ2-5; D not resolved. The CDR3 runs to 13 residues. Germline lookup yields CDR1 KGHSH and CDR2 LQKENI. Trimming left V 2 bases short and J 3 bases short, with 7 bases between. CDR3 protein: CASSPGSEETQYF. As DNA, the CDR3 is TGTGCCAGCTCACCAGGGTCTGAAGAGACCCAGTACTTC.

The chain joins TRBV13 to TRBJ2-7; the D gene is possibly TRBD2 (6 bases). CDR1 is PRHDT, CDR2 FYEKMQ, per germline (reference sequence). The CDR3 extends over 14 amino acids. Trimming pared 5 bases from V and 9 bases from J, leaving 20 bases between. In DNA form, the CDR3 reads TGTGCCAGCAGCCCGCGGGACTCATCGATCGGGCAGTACTTC. Its translation: CASSPRDSSIGQYF.

The chain employs TRBV5-1 and TRBJ2-3; weak D call: TRBD1 (7 bases). Between the trimmed V and J ends, which lost 2 bases and 3 bases, there was a span of 13 bases. CDR1 and CDR2 from the germline V gene are SGHRS and YFSETQ. The CDR3 is made up of 15 amino acids. The CDR3 nucleotides are TGCGCCAGCAGCTTCACCCAGGGGGGAACAGATACGCAGTATTTT. Translation gives CASSFTQGGTDTQYF.